This T cell receptor (beta chain) was captured by sequencing in a study of control samples from healthy donors and cancer patients. Sequenced by immunoSEQ multiplex PCR; TCRdb stores in-frame clones only, minus some. The sample yields about 140,000 clones, 94% seen once. The CDR3 spans 17 residues. This clone was recorded once. What was sequenced was blood. The chain couples TRBV21-1 to TRBJ2-3; the table's D call of TRBD2 was not tested on the DNA. TRBV21-1 is an annotated pseudogene. The TCR was taken from a man aged 35 to 55 in good health. In DNA form, the CDR3 reads TGTGCCAGCAGCAAAGGATCTAGGGGGGGCTGGACAGATACGCAGTATTTT. Protein: CASSKGSRGGWTDTQYF.